The T cell receptor beta chain under discussion was sequenced for a study of early T cells in non-severe SARS-CoV-2 infection. At least ten counts were recorded for this clonotype. Using its own MiXCR run on the 5' RACE reads, TCRdb lists one record per CDR3 protein. Here the sample spans about 30,000 distinct CDR3 sequences, 3% to 5% being singletons. The CDR3 loop spans 15 amino acids. In germline, CDR1 is SGHRS, CDR2 YFSETQ. J lost 4 bases, V lost 4 bases, and 6 bases had no gene match. The gene calls are TRBV5-1 and TRBJ2-2; 8 nucleotides match TRBD1. What was sequenced was whole blood. The sequence derives from an adult who was a healthcare worker with PCR-confirmed SARS-CoV-2 infection or an uninfected control (not recorded which). The CDR3 protein is CASSTRGQGTGELFF. The CDR3 nucleotides are TGCGCCAGCAGCACCAGGGGGCAGGGCACCGGGGAGCTGTTTTTT.